In this sample, the clone carrying this T cell receptor beta chain turned up once. Its target is not known. This entry belongs to a study of T cell responses to AZD1222 COVID-19 vaccine. Whole-study findings and limits: Only a handful of people who got AZD1222 tested seropositive at baseline. The sample set comprised mostly white British donors with more females, and clonal diversity was possibly underestimated. CD4 TCRs linked to vaccination spanned spike, dominating at 160-218 and 743-854.

Profiled with immunoSEQ multiplex PCR; TCRdb holds only in-frame clones, not every one. The sample shows some 150,000 clones, 92% of them seen only once. The CDR3 length is 14 residues. Trimming stripped 2 bases from V and 1 base from J, with 6 bases between. Germline CDR1 reads MGHRA; CDR2 reads YSYEKL. The sequencing here drew on peripheral blood, taken on day 0 of MenACWY control vaccination. The TCR originated in an adult in good health. This chain joins TRBV4-1 and TRBJ1-3; D uncertain. Here the CDR3 DNA reads TGCGCCAGCAGCCAAACCGCATCTGGAAACACCATATATTTT. Translated: CASSQTASGNTIYF.